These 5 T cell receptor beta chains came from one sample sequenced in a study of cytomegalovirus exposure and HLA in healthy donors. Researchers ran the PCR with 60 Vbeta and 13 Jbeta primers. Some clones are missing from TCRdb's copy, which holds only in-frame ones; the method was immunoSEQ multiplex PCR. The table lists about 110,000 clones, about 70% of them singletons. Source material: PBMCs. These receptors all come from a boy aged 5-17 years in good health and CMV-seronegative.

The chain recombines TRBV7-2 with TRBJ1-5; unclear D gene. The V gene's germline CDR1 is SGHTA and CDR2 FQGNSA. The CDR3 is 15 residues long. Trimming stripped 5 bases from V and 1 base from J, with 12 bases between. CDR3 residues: CASSPAPGSNQPQHF. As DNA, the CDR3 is TGTGCCAGCAGCCCGGCTCCGGGAAGCAATCAGCCCCAGCATTTT.

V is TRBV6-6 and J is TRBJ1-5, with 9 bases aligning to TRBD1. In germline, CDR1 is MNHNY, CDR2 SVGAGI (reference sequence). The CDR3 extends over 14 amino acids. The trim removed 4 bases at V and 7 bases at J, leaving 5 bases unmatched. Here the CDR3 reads CASSFGTGKQPQHF. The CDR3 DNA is TGTGCCAGCAGTTTTGGGACAGGGAAGCAGCCCCAGCATTTT.

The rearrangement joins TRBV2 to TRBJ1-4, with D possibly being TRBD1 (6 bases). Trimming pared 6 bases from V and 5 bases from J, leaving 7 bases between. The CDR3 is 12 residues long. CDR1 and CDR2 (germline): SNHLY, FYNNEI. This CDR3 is CASRGQNEKLFF. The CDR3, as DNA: TGTGCCAGCAGAGGACAGAATGAAAAACTGTTTTTT.

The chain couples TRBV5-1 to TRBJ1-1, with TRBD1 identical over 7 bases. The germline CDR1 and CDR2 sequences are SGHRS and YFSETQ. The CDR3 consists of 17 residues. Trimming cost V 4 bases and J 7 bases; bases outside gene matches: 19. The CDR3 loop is CASSPLSTQSGGREAFF. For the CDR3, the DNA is TGCGCCAGCAGCCCGCTCAGCACACAATCAGGGGGGCGTGAAGCTTTCTTT.

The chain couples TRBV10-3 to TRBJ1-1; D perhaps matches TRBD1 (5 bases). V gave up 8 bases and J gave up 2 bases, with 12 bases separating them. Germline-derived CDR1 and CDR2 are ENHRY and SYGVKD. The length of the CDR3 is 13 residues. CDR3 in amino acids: CAISGTTNTEAFF. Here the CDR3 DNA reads TGTGCCATCTCCGGGACTACAAACACTGAAGCTTTCTTT.